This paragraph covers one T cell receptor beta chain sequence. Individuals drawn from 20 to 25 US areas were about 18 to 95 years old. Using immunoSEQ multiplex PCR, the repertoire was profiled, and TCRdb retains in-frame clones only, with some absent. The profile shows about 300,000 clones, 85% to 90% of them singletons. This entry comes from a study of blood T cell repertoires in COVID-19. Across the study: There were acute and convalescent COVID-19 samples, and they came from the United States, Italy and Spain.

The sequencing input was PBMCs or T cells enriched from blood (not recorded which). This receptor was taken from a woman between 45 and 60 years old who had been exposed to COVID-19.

The CDR3 region is CASSSHGVGGIGNTIYF. The CDR3 DNA is TGTGCCAGCAGTTCCCACGGGGTGGGGGGAATTGGAAACACCATATATTTT. The chain combines TRBV28 with TRBJ1-3, with D perhaps TRBD1 (5 bases). V lost 4 bases to trimming and J lost 3 bases, with 19 bases between them. CDR1 MDHEN and CDR2 SYDVKM come from the germline V gene. The CDR3 runs to 17 residues.